These T cell receptor beta chains were read from a single sample in a study of blood T cell repertoires in COVID-19. This table comes from immunoSEQ multiplex PCR, and its TCRdb copy is limited to in-frame clones, with some not included. The repertoire holds hundreds of thousands of clones, with approximately 85% as singletons. The material sequenced was PBMCs or T cells enriched from blood (not recorded which). The receptor set was obtained from a woman in her thirties or forties with acute COVID-19. The CDR3 runs from the conserved cysteine through the conserved F or W. D genes are given only for firm matches. Some rows have no size entry. The others give once, few or many, or a class for an expanded clone.

NA	TRBJ1-3	NA	TRBV12-5	TGTGCTAGTGGTTTGGGGGGGGTCCCTCGGATCTCCTCTGGAAACACCATATATTTT	CASGLGGVPRISSGNTIYF
NA	TRBJ2-5	NA	TRBV19	TGTGCCAGTAGTCGCATAGGGTGGGGGGGAGAAGACAGGAGCCTAGAGACCCAGTACTTC	CASSRIGWGGEDRSLETQYF
TRBD1	TRBJ2-1	NA	TRBV27	TGTGCCAGCAGTAATTTCCCCGGGACAGGTTACTACAATGAGCAGTTCTTC	CASSNFPGTGYYNEQFF
TRBD1	TRBJ2-2	NA	TRBV29-1	TGCAGCGTGGGACAGGGGTGGACCGGGGAGCTGTTTTTT	CSVGQGWTGELFF
NA	TRBJ2-7	NA	TRBV5-6	TGTGCCAGCAGCTTGGGGCGGCCATCCTACGAGCAGTACTTC	CASSLGRPSYEQYF
TRBD1	TRBJ2-2	NA	TRBV5-5	TGTGCCAGCAGCAAGGACAGGTCAGTCACCGGGGAGCTGTTTTTT	CASSKDRSVTGELFF
TRBD1	TRBJ2-7	NA	TRBV14	TGTGCCAGCAGCCTCCCTGGGACAGGGGTCCCCTCCTACGAGCAGTACTTC	CASSLPGTGVPSYEQYF
TRBD1	TRBJ1-2	once	TRBV6-5	TGTGCCAGCATCGGGACAGCCATCTCTAACTATGGCTACACCTTC	CASIGTAISNYGYTF
TRBD1	TRBJ2-3	once	TRBV12-5	TGTGCTAGTGGTTTGGGAGAGGACAGGGGTTCGGGCACAGATACGCAGTATTTT	CASGLGEDRGSGTDTQYF
TRBD1	TRBJ1-1	NA	TRBV28	TGTGCCAGCAGTTTGGTAGGGGGCAGGACTGAAGCTTTCTTT	CASSLVGGRTEAFF
NA	TRBJ1-6	NA	TRBV7-8	TGTGCCAGCAGCTCAGACATTACAGGGTTTGCACCCCTCCACTTT	CASSSDITGFAPLHF
TRBD2	TRBJ2-3	NA	TRBV13	TGTGCCAGCAGCCGAACCGACAGGGGACTAGCGATCCCAGATACGCAGTATTTT	CASSRTDRGLAIPDTQYF
NA	TRBJ2-2	once	TRBV7-9	TGTGCCAGTAATGGACAGCTGAACACCGGGGAGCTGTTTTTT	CASNGQLNTGELFF
NA	TRBJ2-1	NA	TRBV6-5	TGTGCCAGCAGTTACTCCCAGGGTGACTACAATGAGCAGTTCTTC	CASSYSQGDYNEQFF
NA	TRBJ1-4	NA	TRBV21-1	TGTGCCAGCAGCAAAGGGACAGGGGATGAAAAACTGTTTTTT	CASSKGTGDEKLFF
NA	TRBJ1-4	few	TRBV19	TGTGCCAGTAGTCCTCGTCTTAATGAAAAACTGTTTTTT	CASSPRLNEKLFF
TRBD1	TRBJ1-2	NA	TRBV10-3	TGTGCCATCAGTGCTGTACAGGGGACCTATGGCTACACCTTC	CAISAVQGTYGYTF
NA	TRBJ2-5	NA	TRBV24-1	TGTGCCACCAGTGATTCCCGGGTCCCCGCCCGGAGCGAGACCCAGTACTTC	CATSDSRVPARSETQYF
TRBD1	TRBJ1-3	NA	TRBV4-1	TGCGCCAGCAGCCTTTCGGCAGGGGGATTAGGAAACACCATATATTTT	CASSLSAGGLGNTIYF
NA	TRBJ1-2	NA	TRBV6-5	TGTGCCAGCAGTTTAGGGACAAAGAAACTACATGGCTACACCTTC	CASSLGTKKLHGYTF
NA	TRBJ2-7	NA	TRBV5-5	TGTGCCAGCAGCATCGGACAGCCCAGCTACGAGCAGTACTTC	CASSIGQPSYEQYF
TRBD2	TRBJ2-1	NA	TRBV11-3	TGTGCCAGCAGCTTGAGGGAGCGGGGAGAAGAGCAGTTCTTC	CASSLRERGEEQFF
NA	TRBJ2-2	few	TRBV5-1	TGCGCCAGCAGCTTGTACGGGGAAAGCGGGGAGCTGTTTTTT	CASSLYGESGELFF
NA	TRBJ1-2	NA	TRBV20-1	TGCAGTGCACCAGTTAACTATGGCTACACCTTC	CSAPVNYGYTF
NA	TRBJ1-1	few	TRBV6-5	TGTGCCAGCAGGAACCAGGGAAACACTGAAGCTTTCTTT	CASRNQGNTEAFF